This passage covers 32 T cell receptor beta chains from one sample sequenced in a study of cytomegalovirus exposure and HLA in healthy donors. Use of 60 Vbeta and 13 Jbeta primers characterized the PCR. The method was immunoSEQ multiplex PCR; TCRdb's version includes in-frame clones alone and lacks a portion of them. This sample contains approximately 76,000 clones. The sample consisted of PBMCs. These receptors were obtained from a man aged 18 to 30 in good health and CMV-seropositive.

The chain recombines TRBV9 with TRBJ2-1; 10 nucleotides line up with TRBD2. V was clipped by 2 bases and J by 4 bases; unmatched bases: 6. Germline CDR1 is SGDLS and CDR2 is YYNGEE. The CDR3 is made up of 16 amino acids. CDR3 loop: CASSVLAGDPYNEQFF. The DNA for the CDR3 is TGTGCCAGCAGCGTTCTAGCGGGGGACCCTTACAATGAGCAGTTCTTC.

The chain links TRBV7-8 to TRBJ1-1; 12 nucleotides agree with TRBD1. In germline, CDR1 is SGHVS, CDR2 FQNEAQ. The V segment lost 6 bases and the J segment 7 bases; nucleotides outside the gene matches: 12. The CDR3 totals 16 residues. CDR3 nucleotides: TGTGCCAGCAGGGGGGACAGGGGGCAGGGAGGGATTGAAGCTTTCTTT. Protein sequence: CASRGDRGQGGIEAFF.

V is TRBV21-1 and J is TRBJ1-6; TRBD1, the table's D call, lacks a check against the DNA. TRBV21-1 is a listed pseudogene. CDR3 length: 13 residues. DNA for the CDR3: TGTGCCAGCAGCATTAAGGGGAAATCACCCCTCCACTTT. Residues: CASSIKGKSPLHF.

The V gene is TRBV2, the J gene TRBJ1-2; D call uncertain. V lost 4 bases to trimming and J lost 3 bases, with 6 bases between them. The CDR3 loop spans 12 amino acids. CDR1 SNHLY and CDR2 FYNNEI come from the germline V gene. The CDR3 DNA reads TGTGCCAGCAGTGGACGGGACTATGGCTACACCTTC. It is translated as CASSGRDYGYTF.

The V gene is TRBV18, the J gene TRBJ1-5, with TRBD1 matching 9 bases. The CDR3 is made up of 15 amino acids. The germline V gene encodes CDR1 KGHSH and CDR2 LQKENI. The V and J ends lost 6 bases and 4 bases, in that order; junction bases with no gene match: 7. CDR3 sequence: CASSPGQGPNQPQHF. CDR3 sequence (DNA): TGTGCCAGCTCCCCCGGACAGGGGCCAAATCAGCCCCAGCATTTT. Drawing the rest from reference TRBV18 and TRBJ1-5, the complete variable domain is NAGVMQNPRHLVRRRGQEARLRCSPMKGHSHVYWYRQLPEEGLKFMVYLQKENIIDESGMPKERFSAEFPKEGPSILRIQQVVRGDSAAYFCASSPGQGPNQPQHFGDGTRLSIL.

V usage is TRBV2 and J usage is TRBJ1-1; D may be TRBD1 (5 bases). The CDR3 is made up of 13 amino acids. Germline lookup yields CDR1 SNHLY and CDR2 FYNNEI. Trimming shortened V by 4 bases and J by 3 bases, and 9 bases separated the two germline ends. This CDR3 reads CASSVDSYTEAFF. For the CDR3, the DNA is TGTGCCAGCAGTGTTGACAGCTACACTGAAGCTTTCTTT.

CDR3 sequence (DNA): TGTGCCAGTAGTCCGCCGGGACAGGGTTCCCACGAGCAGTACTTC. This encodes CASSPPGQGSHEQYF. The chain uses TRBV19 and TRBJ2-7; 9 positions agree with TRBD1. Germline CDR1 LNHDA, CDR2 SQIVND (reference sequence). The CDR3 contains 15 residues. V lost 5 bases and J lost 5; bases outside the gene matches: 10.

V usage is TRBV28 and J usage is TRBJ1-5; a possible D gene is TRBD1 (5 bases). There are 16 residues in the CDR3. Germline CDR1 and CDR2: MDHEN and SYDVKM. Trimming cost V 3 bases and J 6 bases, with 18 bases left between them. The CDR3 DNA is TGTGCCAGCAGTTTCGCAACAGGTCACGGGGGTCAGCCCCAGCATTTT. Translated, it gives CASSFATGHGGQPQHF.

The chain couples TRBV21-1 to TRBJ2-7; the table calls TRBD2, which could not be checked here. TRBV21-1 has pseudogene status. CDR3 length: 15 residues. CDR3 nucleotide sequence: TGTGCCAGCAGCAAAAAAGGATTCGAGGGTTTGGAGCAGTACTTC. This sequence encodes CASSKKGFEGLEQYF.

This rearrangement joins TRBV30 to TRBJ1-2; D is ambiguous. Germline values: CDR1 GTSNPN, CDR2 SVGIG (reference sequence). V lost 0 bases to trimming and J lost 4 bases, with 6 bases between them. The CDR3 sequence is 12 residues long. As DNA, the CDR3 is TGTGCCTGGAGTGTCGTAATCTATGGCTACACCTTC. Its translation is CAWSVVIYGYTF.

The chain joins TRBV7-6 to TRBJ2-7; perhaps TRBD2 as D (6 bases). This CDR3 comprises 14 residues. V was trimmed by 0 bases and J by 3 bases, leaving 9 bases between them. In germline, CDR1 is SGHVS, CDR2 FNYEAQ. Here the CDR3 DNA reads TGTGCCAGCAGCTTAGCGGAGGGCCACTACGAGCAGTACTTC. It translates to CASSLAEGHYEQYF.

The chain joins TRBV5-1 to TRBJ2-5; the D gene is possibly TRBD1 (6 bases). CDR1 and CDR2 from the germline V gene are SGHRS and YFSETQ. V was trimmed by 0 bases and J by 2 bases, leaving 8 bases between them. This CDR3 is 14 amino acids long. The CDR3 reads CASSLGTEQETQYF. The CDR3 bases are TGCGCCAGCAGCTTGGGGACAGAACAAGAGACCCAGTACTTC.

To note about this clone: One end of the junction is discordant with germline, which a read error may explain. The CDR3 sequence is CASSTGTGLFQEAQYF. In nucleotides, the CDR3 is TGTGCCAGTAGTACGGGGACAGGGCTCTTCCAAGAGGCCCAGTACTTC. This rearrangement joins TRBV19 to TRBJ2-5, with 9 bases identical to TRBD1. CDR3 size: 16 residues. Germline lookup yields CDR1 LNHDA and CDR2 SQIVND (reference sequence).

The chain links TRBV5-1 to TRBJ2-1; D possibly corresponds to TRBD2 (5 bases). Germline V lookup: CDR1 SGHRS, CDR2 YFSETQ. V was shortened by 1 base and J by 6 bases, with 8 bases between the two germline ends. CDR3 size: 13 residues. In DNA form, the CDR3 reads TGCGCCAGCAGCTTGTTAGGGAGCAATGAGCAGTTCTTC. Translated, it gives CASSLLGSNEQFF.

The J gene is TRBJ1-3, the V gene TRBV6-5, with 8 bases identical to TRBD1. The CDR3 has 14 residues. Germline CDR1 is MNHEY and CDR2 is SVGAGI. V trimming: 6 bases; J trimming: 3 bases; junction bases outside the gene matches: 4. The CDR3 sequence: CASRTGASGNTIYF. The CDR3 region has the DNA TGTGCCAGCAGGACAGGGGCAAGTGGAAACACCATATATTTT.

The genes are TRBV19 and TRBJ1-2; 11 nucleotides align to TRBD1. The CDR3 is 14 residues long. Germline lookup yields CDR1 LNHDA and CDR2 SQIVND (reference sequence). The J segment lost 6 bases and the V segment lost 8 bases, leaving 8 bases of the junction unmatched. CDR3 loop: CASLDRGPRDGYTF. CDR3 sequence (DNA): TGTGCCAGTCTGGACAGGGGGCCTAGAGATGGCTACACCTTC.

As to this clone: The sample holds other DNA sequences that translate to the same CDR3. The chain has TRBV6-1 and TRBJ2-5; 7 bases line up with TRBD2. CDR3 length: 15 amino acids. Germline V lookup: CDR1 MNHNS, CDR2 SASEGT. V lost 3 bases, J lost 0 bases, and 4 bases stayed unmatched. The DNA of the CDR3 is TGTGCCAGCAGTGAGGGAGCGGGGAACCAAGAGACCCAGTACTTC. The encoded protein is CASSEGAGNQETQYF.

The genes are TRBV7-9 and TRBJ1-5, with 7 bases matching TRBD1. CDR1 and CDR2 (germline): SEHNR, FQNEAQ (reference sequence). V shed 8 bases and J 4 bases; nucleotides not matched to a gene: 17. This CDR3 comprises 17 residues. CDR3 DNA sequence: TGTGCCAGCTCTCACCCGCCGGGGACAGCGGGTAATCAGCCCCAGCATTTT. This codes for CASSHPPGTAGNQPQHF.

The rearrangement joins TRBV19 to TRBJ1-6, with 7 bases aligning to TRBD1. J lost 12 bases, V lost 3 bases, and 5 bases had no gene match. Germline assignment: CDR1 LNHDA and CDR2 SQIVND (reference sequence). The CDR3 length is 13 residues. For the CDR3, the DNA is TGTGCCAGTAGTATGACAGGGTCCCGACCCCTCCACTTT. Amino acid sequence: CASSMTGSRPLHF.

This chain joins TRBV27 and TRBJ2-4; D perhaps matches TRBD1 (5 bases). V was clipped by 2 bases and J by 0 bases, with 17 bases between them. Germline V lookup: CDR1 MNHEY, CDR2 SMNVEV (reference sequence). CDR3 length equals 18 residues. In DNA, the CDR3 is TGTGCCAGCAGTTTAGGGGCACCGACCGTCGTAGCCAAAAACATTCAGTACTTC. Amino acids: CASSLGAPTVVAKNIQYF.

As for this clone: The junction and the germline gene differ at one end; a read error may be behind it. The V and J genes are TRBV5-6 and TRBJ2-1, with D maybe TRBD2 (5 bases). The germline gives CDR1 SGHDT, CDR2 YYEEEE. The CDR3 extends over 17 amino acids. CDR3 loop: CASSHLGSPSSDNEQFF. The CDR3 nucleotides read TGTGCCAGCAGCCACCTGGGGAGCCCGAGCTCCGACAATGAGCAGTTCTTC.

This sequence joins TRBV5-6 and TRBJ2-5; D may be TRBD2 (7 bases). The germline V gene has CDR1 SGHDT and CDR2 YYEEEE. The CDR3 is made up of 15 amino acids. Trimming pared 4 bases from V and 5 bases from J, leaving 18 bases between. CDR3 DNA sequence: TGTGCCAGCAGCCATGGGGGGGGCGCTTGGGAGACCCAGTACTTC. Translated: CASSHGGGAWETQYF.

The V and J genes are TRBV10-3 and TRBJ2-7, with D tentatively TRBD1 (5 bases). Trimming took off 3 bases at V and 1 base at J, with 10 bases between the two ends. Germline loops: CDR1 ENHRY, CDR2 SYGVKD. The CDR3 totals 14 residues. This chain's CDR3 is CAISDRDLSYEQYF. CDR3 DNA sequence: TGTGCCATCAGTGACAGGGATCTGTCCTACGAGCAGTACTTC.

The rearrangement joins TRBV13 to TRBJ1-4, with a weak D call TRBD1 (6 bases). Germline CDR1 reads PRHDT; CDR2 reads FYEKMQ (reference sequence). This CDR3 has 15 amino acids. Trimming took 3 bases from V and 7 from J, leaving 15 bases between them. This CDR3 is CASSLGLGGSEKLFF. The DNA of the CDR3 is TGTGCCAGCAGCTTGGGTTTAGGGGGAAGTGAAAAACTGTTTTTT. Based on the CDR3 plus reference TRBV13 and TRBJ1-4, the full variable domain is AAGVIQSPRHLIKEKRETATLKCYPIPRHDTVYWYQQGPGQDPQFLISFYEKMQSDKGSIPDRFSAQQFSDYHSELNMSSLELGDSALYFCASSLGLGGSEKLFFGSGTQLSVL.

The chain couples TRBV6-1 to TRBJ1-2; TRBD1 might be the D (5 bases). Germline CDR1 reads MNHNS; CDR2 reads SASEGT. This CDR3 comprises 14 residues. Trimming left V 2 bases short and J 2 bases short, with 9 bases between. In DNA, the CDR3 is TGTGCCAGCAGTGAAATACAGGAGAACTATGGCTACACCTTC. Amino acids: CASSEIQENYGYTF.

J is TRBJ1-2 and V is TRBV6-4, with D unclear. Trimming stripped 1 base from V and 4 bases from J, with 10 bases between. CDR1 is MRHNA, CDR2 SNTAGT, per germline. This CDR3 spans 14 amino acids. As DNA, the CDR3 is TGTGCCAGCAGTGACTTCGGACTGGGCTATGGCTACACCTTC. Translated: CASSDFGLGYGYTF.

The rearrangement links TRBV28 to TRBJ2-2, with a possible D match to TRBD1 (6 bases). The CDR3 consists of 16 residues. Trimming pared 8 bases from V and 0 bases from J, leaving 16 bases between. Looked up from germline, CDR1 is MDHEN and CDR2 is SYDVKM. The CDR3 region is CASRPLDSPNTGELFF. CDR3 DNA sequence: TGTGCCAGCCGCCCCCTGGACAGCCCGAACACCGGGGAGCTGTTTTTT. The variable domain in full, completed from reference TRBV28 and TRBJ2-2, reads DVKVTQSSRYLVKRTGEKVFLECVQDMDHENMFWYRQDPGLGLRLIYFSYDVKMKEKGDIPEGYSVSREKKERFSLILESASTNQTSMYLCASRPLDSPNTGELFFGEGSRLTVL.

The rearrangement uses TRBV9 and TRBJ1-2; the D gene is possibly TRBD1 (5 bases). The CDR3 runs to 17 residues. Germline V CDR1 and CDR2: SGDLS, YYNGEE. V lost 1 base to trimming and J lost 4 bases, with 20 bases between them. The CDR3 protein is CASSVSVGGGTGYGYTF. The CDR3 nucleotides are TGTGCCAGCAGCGTAAGTGTCGGGGGTGGGACCGGCTATGGCTACACCTTC.

V and J are TRBV18 and TRBJ1-4; D is unresolved. Looked up from germline, CDR1 is KGHSH and CDR2 is LQKENI. The CDR3 extends over 13 amino acids. Deletions cut 4 bases from V and 4 bases from J, with 7 bases between. The CDR3 protein is CASSRAINEKLFF. The DNA for the CDR3 is TGTGCCAGCTCACGGGCGATTAATGAAAAACTGTTTTTT.

The chain has TRBV5-4 and TRBJ1-1; D unclear. CDR1 SGHNT and CDR2 YYREEE come from the germline V gene (reference sequence). The CDR3 loop spans 16 amino acids. Trimming shortened V by 5 bases and J by 5 bases, and 22 bases separated the two germline ends. CDR3 sequence reads: CASRSKKTPGGTEAFF. The CDR3 region has the DNA TGTGCCAGCAGAAGCAAAAAAACCCCAGGTGGGACTGAAGCTTTCTTT.

V is TRBV11-2 and J is TRBJ1-3; 7 bases align to TRBD1. After removal of 3 bases from V and 0 bases from J, the junction contained 8 bases not matched to a gene. Germline assignment: CDR1 SGHAT and CDR2 FQNNGV. The CDR3 has 17 residues. DNA for the CDR3: TGTGCCAGCAGCTTTCGGGACAGCGGCCTCTCTGGAAACACCATATATTTT. Translating gives CASSFRDSGLSGNTIYF.

The chain has TRBV6-5 and TRBJ2-3; 11 bases fit TRBD2. CDR1 and CDR2 from the germline V gene are MNHEY and SVGAGI. The CDR3 sequence is 16 residues long. V shed 1 base, J shed 3 bases, and the junction held 3 bases outside the gene matches. The CDR3 sequence: CASSYFLAGGTDTQYF. The CDR3 nucleotides read TGTGCCAGCAGTTACTTTCTAGCGGGAGGTACAGATACGCAGTATTTT.